What follows are 16 T cell receptor beta chains derived from one specimen sequenced in a study of T cell responses to AZD1222 COVID-19 vaccine. The repertoire was sequenced with immunoSEQ multiplex PCR; TCRdb's copy has only in-frame clones and lacks some. The table has around 180,000 clones, 85% to 90% seen once. Material: peripheral blood, obtained on day 0 of AZD1222 vaccination. The receptors shown here come from an adult in good health.

This chain connects TRBV10-3 to TRBJ1-1; D not certain. Germline-derived CDR1 and CDR2 are ENHRY and SYGVKD. V shed 1 base and J shed 4 bases, with 7 bases lying between them. The CDR3 spans 13 residues. The DNA for the CDR3 is TGTGCCATCAGTGAGTATGAGGGCACTGAAGCTTTCTTT. Amino acid sequence: CAISEYEGTEAFF.

This clone was seen a single time. The rearrangement uses TRBV3-1 (or the pseudogene TRBV3-2) and TRBJ1-6; a weak D match, TRBD1 (5 bases). Trimming pared 1 base from V and 7 bases from J, leaving 8 bases between. Germline V gene data show CDR1 as LGHDT and CDR2 as YNNKEL (reference sequence). The CDR3 length is 14 residues. CDR3 in DNA: TGTGCCAGCAGCCAAGGGGGGGAAAATTCACCCCTCCACTTT. The encoded protein is CASSQGGENSPLHF.

The chain carries TRBV27 and TRBJ1-5, with unresolved D. The ends were cut back, 0 bases at V and 7 bases at J, with 7 bases in the middle. The CDR3 is made up of 13 amino acids. Germline lookup yields CDR1 MNHEY and CDR2 SMNVEV (reference sequence). As DNA, the CDR3 is TGTGCCAGCAGTTTATCTGGGGTACAGCCCCAGCATTTT. It specifies CASSLSGVQPQHF.

This clone occurred once. The chain employs TRBV6-2 or TRBV6-3 and TRBJ2-3; D might be TRBD2 (6 bases). Trimming removed 5 bases from V and 7 bases from J, with 10 bases in between. The V gene's germline CDR1 is MNHEY and CDR2 SVGEGT. CDR3 length: 12 amino acids. CDR3 loop: CASSTLAYTQYF. In DNA form, the CDR3 reads TGTGCCAGCAGTACTCTAGCGTATACGCAGTATTTT.

The gene calls are TRBV29-1 and TRBJ2-1, with TRBD2 as a possible D gene (5 bases). CDR3 length equals 12 residues. V was trimmed by 5 bases and J by 8 bases, leaving 13 bases between them. The V gene's germline CDR1 is SQVTM and CDR2 ANQGSEA. CDR3 region: CSVPDFEDEQFF. CDR3 in DNA: TGCAGCGTTCCGGACTTTGAGGATGAGCAGTTCTTC.

The chain has TRBV9 and TRBJ2-3; D gene ambiguous. Germline-derived CDR1 and CDR2 are SGDLS and YYNGEE. The V gene lost 0 bases and the J gene lost 3 bases, with 8 bases spanning the gap. This CDR3 spans 14 amino acids. CDR3 in DNA: TGTGCCAGCAGCGTAGCCTCGGATACAGATACGCAGTATTTT. Its protein product is CASSVASDTDTQYF.

This chain links TRBV27 with TRBJ2-2, with D tentatively TRBD1 (6 bases). Deletions cut 1 base from V and 3 bases from J, with 12 bases between. The CDR3 spans 16 residues. Per the germline V gene, CDR1 is MNHEY and CDR2 is SMNVEV (reference sequence). The CDR3 sequence is CASSLWAGVDTGELFF. For the CDR3, the DNA is TGTGCCAGCAGTTTATGGGCAGGGGTGGACACCGGGGAGCTGTTTTTT.

V gene TRBV19 combines with J gene TRBJ1-4; unclear D gene. The germline V and J ends were trimmed by 6 bases and 6 bases, with 17 bases remaining between them. CDR1 LNHDA and CDR2 SQIVND come from the germline V gene (reference sequence). This CDR3 contains 15 residues. CDR3 loop: CASSLWRAPDEKLFF. As DNA, the CDR3 is TGTGCCAGTAGCCTATGGAGGGCCCCTGATGAAAAACTGTTTTTT.

The rearrangement uses TRBV6-2 or TRBV6-3 and TRBJ2-2, with D perhaps matching TRBD2 (7 bases). Germline assignment: CDR1 MNHEY and CDR2 SVGEGT. V was shortened by 2 bases and J by 1 base, with 14 bases between the two germline ends. The CDR3 sequence is 17 residues long. CDR3 in DNA: TGTGCCAGCAGTTACGTCGTGAGGGGGGGGAACACCGGGGAGCTGTTTTTT. It yields the protein CASSYVVRGGNTGELFF.

The chain uses TRBV18 and TRBJ2-1; 9 nucleotides agree with TRBD2. The V and J ends lost 1 base and 9 bases, in that order; junction bases with no gene match: 10. In germline, CDR1 is KGHSH, CDR2 LQKENI. There are 16 residues in the CDR3. Written as DNA, the CDR3 is TGTGCCAGCTCACCACGCGGGGGGGGCCGAGGGAGTGAGCAGTTCTTC. It yields the protein CASSPRGGGRGSEQFF.

The chain carries TRBV30 and TRBJ2-7, with 8 positions matching TRBD2. Germline values: CDR1 GTSNPN, CDR2 SVGIG (reference sequence). This CDR3 region has 14 residues. Trimming cost V 4 bases and J 5 bases; bases outside gene matches: 10. The CDR3 coding sequence is TGTGCCTGGACGGGGGGGTTGGGGTTTAACGAGCAGTACTTC. Protein product: CAWTGGLGFNEQYF.

The V gene is TRBV5-6, the J gene TRBJ2-5; no clear D. Trimming took 0 bases from V and 5 from J, leaving 11 bases between them. The CDR3 consists of 14 residues. CDR1 and CDR2 from the germline V gene are SGHDT and YYEEEE. The CDR3 coding sequence is TGTGCCAGCAGCTTGGAGGGCCGAACCGAGACCCAGTACTTC. It encodes CASSLEGRTETQYF.

J is TRBJ1-1 and V is TRBV18; D not resolved. Germline V gene sequence: CDR1 KGHSH, CDR2 LQKENI. The CDR3 has 14 amino acids. Trimming shortened V by 0 bases and J by 2 bases, and 7 bases separated the two germline ends. The CDR3 nucleotides read TGTGCCAGCTCACCACCTACACTTAACACTGAAGCTTTCTTT. Its protein product is CASSPPTLNTEAFF.

The chain couples TRBV5-1 to TRBJ2-2; D unresolved. Germline CDR1 is SGHRS and CDR2 is YFSETQ. Trimming left V 0 bases short and J 6 bases short, with 6 bases between. The CDR3 length is 13 residues. CDR3 bases: TGCGCCAGCAGCTTGGATACGTCCGGGGAGCTGTTTTTT. The encoded protein is CASSLDTSGELFF.

This chain links TRBV5-4 with TRBJ2-3; 11 bases align to TRBD2. Germline V gene data show CDR1 as SGHNT and CDR2 as YYREEE (reference sequence). Unmatched junction bases numbered 4, after V lost 1 base and J lost 3 bases. CDR3 size: 16 residues. The CDR3 sequence is CASSLLSSGGTDTQYF. The CDR3 DNA reads as TGTGCCAGCAGCTTGTTGTCTAGCGGGGGGACAGATACGCAGTATTTT.

The rearrangement links TRBV6-5 to TRBJ1-1; D not certain. Germline V gene sequence: CDR1 MNHEY, CDR2 SVGAGI. The CDR3 runs 15 residues. V lost 0 bases, J lost 5 bases, and 13 bases lay in between. The CDR3 sequence is CASSYSTGMGTEAFF. For the CDR3, the DNA is TGTGCCAGCAGTTACTCGACGGGTATGGGTACTGAAGCTTTCTTT.